The T cell receptor (beta chain) under discussion was sequenced for a study of T-cell memory formation after mild COVID-19. Study in general: Largely donor-specific TCR clusters were found.

Study observations and caveats: Prior to infection, memory already included some responding clones, suggesting cross-reactive memory joined.

A few counts support this clonotype. The antigen remains unidentified. The V gene's germline CDR1 is SGHRS and CDR2 YFSETQ. With 5 bases clipped from V and 5 bases from J, the junction kept 10 bases outside the gene matches. The CDR3 extends over 15 amino acids. Via MiXCR, TCRdb re-called the 5' RACE reads, giving one row per CDR3 protein. The data show 300,000 or so distinct CDR3 sequences, around a sixth seen once. Sample: PBMCs or a T cell subset sorted from them (not recorded which). The source is a young man who had mild COVID-19 (a few samples of this study predate the infection). Cell type and time point are not known. The chain combines TRBV5-1 with TRBJ2-5, with TRBD2 matching 9 bases. As DNA, the CDR3 is TGCGCCAGCAGGTCTGGCGGGGGGGCCGTGGAGACCCAGTACTTC. This gives the protein CASRSGGGAVETQYF.